One T cell receptor beta chain is described in this entry. The sample originates from a study of blood T cell repertoires in COVID-19. Study details: PBMCs, B-cell-depleted T cells, or T cells were the source of the cDNA or gDNA that made up the material.

As originally analysed: Amplification from reference gene primers served as the basis for estimated nucleated cell counts. Profiling relied on immunoSEQ multiplex PCR, and the TCRdb table lists in-frame clones only, not all of them. The V and J calls and clone size are taken from that table; D and trimming were inferred from the DNA. The table lists about 140,000 clones, roughly 83% of them singletons. Assignment of participants to cohorts was predicated upon participant-reported clinical history. This CDR3 is 13 amino acids long. V was pared by 4 bases and J by 6 bases, with 11 bases between. The V gene's germline CDR1 is MGHRA and CDR2 YSYEKL.

Source material: PBMCs or T cells enriched from blood (not recorded which). The clonotype was recovered from a middle-aged man with acute COVID-19. This rearrangement joins TRBV4-1 to TRBJ2-3, with TRBD2 as a possible D gene (5 bases). CDR3 residues: CASSRGGDDTQYF. The CDR3 DNA sequence: TGCGCCAGCAGCCGCGGAGGTGATGATACGCAGTATTTT.